This record concerns one T cell receptor beta chain sequence. Random hexamers primed reverse transcription of about 0.5 to 1 ug RNA. The method of amplification for TCR beta CDR3 was immunoSEQ multiplex PCR, covering 54 Vbeta and 13 Jbeta. TCRdb analysed the immunoSEQ multiplex PCR reads with MiXCR anew, one entry per CDR3 protein. The sample includes roughly 170,000 distinct CDR3 sequences, approximately 93% of them seen just once. The CDR3 sequence is 14 residues long. The V and J ends lost 10 bases and 1 base, in that order; junction bases with no gene match: 9. Germline CDR1 reads PRHDT; CDR2 reads FYEKMQ (reference sequence). The sample comes from a study of CD8 T cells in Susac syndrome.

Sequenced sample: CD4+ T cells from PBMCs. This sequence joins TRBV13 and TRBJ2-5; 7 bases line up with TRBD2. The receptor comes from a human donor with multiple sclerosis. The DNA of the CDR3 is TGTGCCACTTCCAGACGGGGGGTCCAAGAGACCCAGTACTTC. It specifies CATSRRGVQETQYF.